This TCR gamma chain stems from a study of intestinal T cells in coeliac disease. Overall study: TRG cohort coeliac patients averaged roughly 15 years; controls averaged roughly 50.

Over 9 formalin-fixed paraffin-embedded scrolls, each 5 µm thick, supplied each case's genomic DNA. General observations from the study: Age differed significantly between coeliac patients and controls. With TRG, 85% to 95% of biopsies (most of the 54) were classified correctly. FFPE-derived DNA was relatively degraded, likely losing some TCR sequences.

This clone was seen a few times. Antigen: not known. The CDR3 runs to 13 residues. Trimming at V came to 8 bases and at J to 6 bases, leaving 11 bases not matched to a gene. TRG repertoires were amplified with LymphoTrack primers from roughly 0.2 ug of biopsy DNA. TCRdb repeated clone calling on the multiplex PCR reads with CATT. Among around 1,800 gamma-chain clones, around half were seen once, and the ten largest hold roughly 7.2%. The sequencing input was a duodenal biopsy. The chain is built from TRGV10 and TRGJ1 or TRGJ2. TRGV10 is noted as an ORF with a role that remains uncertain. The TCR sequence derives from a human donor with celiac disease. The CDR3 protein is CAAWDYVVYKKLF. Here the CDR3 DNA reads TGTGCTGCGTGGGATTACGTTGTTTATAAGAAACTCTTT.